This T cell receptor (beta chain) was recorded in a study of regulatory T cells in long-lasting Graves disease. Specified time point: persistent/refractory GD, antithyroid drugs over 5 years with positive TRAb. RNA from PBMCs was the source of the TCR library. CDR1 and CDR2 (germline): MNHEY, SMNVEV (reference sequence). The CDR3 is made up of 15 amino acids. The V segment lost 8 bases and the J segment 3 bases; nucleotides outside the gene matches: 7. This clonotype was observed a few times. CDR3-region Arm-PCR and iRepertoire HTBI primers produced the TCR beta libraries. From the multiplex PCR reads, TCRdb called clonotypes with MiXCR, one entry per CDR3 protein. The sample has more than 300,000 distinct CDR3 sequences, 20% seen once.

The sequencing here drew on peripheral blood mononuclear cells (PBMCs), taken when the disease was refractory, from a patient treated with antithyroid drugs. The chain joins TRBV27 to TRBJ1-6; 7 bases are a match to TRBD1. This receptor was obtained from a female donor with Graves disease. CDR3 region: CASSGDRRYNSPLHF. The DNA for the CDR3 is TGTGCCAGCTCCGGGGACAGACGCTATAATTCACCCCTCCACTTT.